This TCR beta chain was recorded in a study of cytomegalovirus exposure and HLA in healthy donors. Study background: Among 398 genotyped donors, 80% to 90% fell in the Caucasian-associated ancestry cluster.

Findings and limits, study-wide: The classifier was said to identify cytomegalovirus status with high specificity and sensitivity.

PCR employed 60 Vbeta and 13 Jbeta primers. Original methodology: About 88 million unique TCR beta chains, some 10 million of them shared, were counted by a later analysis. Produced via immunoSEQ multiplex PCR; TCRdb's table is partial and in-frame only. From that table come the V and J calls and clone size; the DNA was used to work out D and trimming. This sample has approximately 180,000 clones, with roughly 77% found just once. The V and J ends lost 0 bases and 0 bases respectively, with 12 bases between them. The CDR3 runs to 16 residues. The germline V gene encodes CDR1 LGHNA and CDR2 YSLEER. In its sample, this clone was seen once. No antigen is known for it.

The source material was PBMCs. The sequence was collected from a woman in her forties or fifties in good health and CMV-seronegative. This chain joins TRBV4-3 and TRBJ2-7, with a weak D call TRBD1 (5 bases). CDR3 nucleotides: TGCGCCAGCAGCCAAGATGTGGGGCAAAGCTCCTACGAGCAGTACTTC. Residues: CASSQDVGQSSYEQYF.